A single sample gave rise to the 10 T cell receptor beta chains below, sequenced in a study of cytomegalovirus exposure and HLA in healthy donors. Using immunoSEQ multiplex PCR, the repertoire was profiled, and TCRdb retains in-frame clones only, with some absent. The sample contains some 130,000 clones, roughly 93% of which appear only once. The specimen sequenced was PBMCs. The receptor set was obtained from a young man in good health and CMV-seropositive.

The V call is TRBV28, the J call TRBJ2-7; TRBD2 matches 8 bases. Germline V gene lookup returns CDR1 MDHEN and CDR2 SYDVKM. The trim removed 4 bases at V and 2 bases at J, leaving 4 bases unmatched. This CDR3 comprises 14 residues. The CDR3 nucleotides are TGTGCCAGCAGTTACCGTAGCGGGGCCTACGAGCAGTACTTC. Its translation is CASSYRSGAYEQYF.

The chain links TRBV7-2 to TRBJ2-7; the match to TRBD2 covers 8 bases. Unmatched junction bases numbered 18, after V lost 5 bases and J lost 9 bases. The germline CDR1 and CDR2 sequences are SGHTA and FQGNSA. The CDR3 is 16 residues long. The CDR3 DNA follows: TGTGCCAGCAGCATATCGGGGGGGCACGGCGCCTGGGGGCAGTACTTC. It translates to CASSISGGHGAWGQYF.

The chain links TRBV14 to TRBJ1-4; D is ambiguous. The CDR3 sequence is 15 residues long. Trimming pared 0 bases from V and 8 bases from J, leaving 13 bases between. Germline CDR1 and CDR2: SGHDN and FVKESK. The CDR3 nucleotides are TGTGCCAGCAGCCAAGATTTCGGGTCCGGCGAAAAACTGTTTTTT. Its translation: CASSQDFGSGEKLFF.

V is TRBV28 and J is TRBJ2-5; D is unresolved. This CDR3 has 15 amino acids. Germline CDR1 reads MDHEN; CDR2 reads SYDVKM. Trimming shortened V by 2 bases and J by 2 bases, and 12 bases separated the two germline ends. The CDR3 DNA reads TGTGCCAGCAGTTTAGGTAGCCTACCTCAAGAGACCCAGTACTTC. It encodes CASSLGSLPQETQYF.

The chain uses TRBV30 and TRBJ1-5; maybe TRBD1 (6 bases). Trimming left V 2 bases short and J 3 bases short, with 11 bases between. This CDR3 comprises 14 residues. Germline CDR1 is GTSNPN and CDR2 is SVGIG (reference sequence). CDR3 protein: CAWSTGTLNQPQHF. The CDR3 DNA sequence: TGTGCCTGGAGTACAGGGACACTCAATCAGCCCCAGCATTTT.

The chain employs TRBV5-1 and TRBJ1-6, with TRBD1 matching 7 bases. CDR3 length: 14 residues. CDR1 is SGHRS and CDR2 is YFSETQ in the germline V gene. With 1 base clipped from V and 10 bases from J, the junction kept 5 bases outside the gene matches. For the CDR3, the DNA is TGCGCCAGCAGCTTGAGTACAGGGGACTCACCCCTCCACTTT. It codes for CASSLSTGDSPLHF.

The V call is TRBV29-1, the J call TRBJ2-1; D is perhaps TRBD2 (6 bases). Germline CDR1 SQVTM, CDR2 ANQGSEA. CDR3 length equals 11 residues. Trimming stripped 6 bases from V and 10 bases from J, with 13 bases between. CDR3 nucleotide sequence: TGCAGCGTCGGGCGGACTACCGAGCAGTTCTTC. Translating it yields CSVGRTTEQFF.

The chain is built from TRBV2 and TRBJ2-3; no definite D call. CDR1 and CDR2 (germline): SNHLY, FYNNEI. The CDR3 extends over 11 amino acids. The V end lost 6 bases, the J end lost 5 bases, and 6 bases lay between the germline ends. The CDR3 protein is CASSSRDTQYF. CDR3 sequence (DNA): TGTGCCAGCAGCTCCAGAGATACGCAGTATTTT.

CDR3 nucleotide sequence: TGTGCCTGGGAGAGACTAGCGGGCGCTCGGGGCACCGGGGAGCTGTTTTTT. This gives the protein CAWERLAGARGTGELFF. The V and J genes are TRBV30 and TRBJ2-2, with TRBD2 identical over 10 bases. The V segment lost 5 bases and the J segment 4 bases; nucleotides outside the gene matches: 13. There are 17 residues in the CDR3. In germline, CDR1 is GTSNPN, CDR2 SVGIG (reference sequence).

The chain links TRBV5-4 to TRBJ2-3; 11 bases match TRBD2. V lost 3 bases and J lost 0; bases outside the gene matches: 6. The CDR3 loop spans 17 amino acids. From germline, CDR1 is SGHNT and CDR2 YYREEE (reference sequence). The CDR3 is CASSSLTSGVSTDTQYF. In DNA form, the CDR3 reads TGTGCCAGCAGCTCTTTGACTAGCGGGGTTAGCACAGATACGCAGTATTTT.